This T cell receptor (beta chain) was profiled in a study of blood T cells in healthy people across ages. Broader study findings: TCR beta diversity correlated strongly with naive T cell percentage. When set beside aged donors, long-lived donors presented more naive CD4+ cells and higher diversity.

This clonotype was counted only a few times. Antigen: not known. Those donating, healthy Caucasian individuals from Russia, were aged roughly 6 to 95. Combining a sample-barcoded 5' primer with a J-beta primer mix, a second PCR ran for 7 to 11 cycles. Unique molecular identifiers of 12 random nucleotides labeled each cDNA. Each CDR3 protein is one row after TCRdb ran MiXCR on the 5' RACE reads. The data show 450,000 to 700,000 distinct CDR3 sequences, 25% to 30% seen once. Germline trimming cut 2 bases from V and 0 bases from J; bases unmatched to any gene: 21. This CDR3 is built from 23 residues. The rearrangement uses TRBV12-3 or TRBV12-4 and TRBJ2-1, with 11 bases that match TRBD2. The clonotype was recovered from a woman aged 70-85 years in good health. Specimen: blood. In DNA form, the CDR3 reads TGTGCCAGCAGTTTACCGGGGCTAGCGGGGGGATTTAGAGATAGGGGCTCCTACAATGAGCAGTTCTTC. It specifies CASSLPGLAGGFRDRGSYNEQFF.